This TCR beta chain appears in the sequencing data of a study of blood T cell repertoires in COVID-19. Method: immunoSEQ multiplex PCR; TCRdb's copy keeps in-frame clones and lacks some. The sample yields about 400,000 clones, approximately 85% seen once. Looked up from germline, CDR1 is SGHNT and CDR2 is YYREEE (reference sequence). Deletions cut 0 bases from V and 4 bases from J, with 14 bases between. The CDR3 has 16 amino acids. What was sequenced was PBMCs or T cells enriched from blood (not recorded which). The chain recombines TRBV5-4 with TRBJ2-1; a weak D match, TRBD2 (5 bases). This receptor was taken from a woman aged 40 to 55 with acute COVID-19. CDR3 in amino acids: CASSLAAGTRYNEQFF. The CDR3 region has the DNA TGTGCCAGCAGCTTGGCGGCGGGTACTCGGTACAATGAGCAGTTCTTC.